A selection of T cell receptor beta chains follows, all from one sample in a study of cytomegalovirus exposure and HLA in healthy donors. The assay was immunoSEQ multiplex PCR, and TCRdb's table has in-frame clones only and misses some. The sample comprises about 200,000 clones, around 79% of which are singletons, and approximately 0.36% rests with the top ten. Sequencing was carried out using PBMCs. These TCRs come from a male donor in good health and CMV-seropositive. Both conserved end residues are part of each CDR3. D genes are given only for firm matches. Clone size is given for some rows only: seen once, a few or many times, or a class if the clone is expanded.

V	D	J	size	CDR3	DNA
TRBV4-2	TRBD2	TRBJ2-3	.	CASSQDMLLAATDTQYF	TGTGCCAGCAGCCAAGATATGTTGCTAGCGGCCACAGATACGCAGTATTTT
TRBV7-7	.	TRBJ2-5	.	CASSLGVGQETQYF	TGTGCCAGCAGCTTAGGTGTCGGCCAAGAGACCCAGTACTTC
TRBV4-3	TRBD1	TRBJ2-1	.	CASRDLGQEMYNEQFF	TGCGCCAGCAGGGACCTTGGACAGGAGATGTACAATGAGCAGTTCTTC
TRBV6-6	.	TRBJ2-3	.	CASKIEVSTDTQYF	TGTGCCAGCAAGATCGAGGTTAGCACAGATACGCAGTATTTT
TRBV28	.	TRBJ1-2	.	CASSSTPAVTRGYTF	TGTGCCAGCAGTTCCACCCCAGCCGTTACGAGGGGCTACACCTTC
TRBV6-5	TRBD1	TRBJ1-1	.	CASSYAAGTANTEAFF	TGTGCCAGCAGTTACGCGGCCGGGACAGCAAACACTGAAGCTTTCTTT
TRBV5-1	.	TRBJ1-3	.	CASSQALFAGDISGNTIYF	TGCGCCAGCAGCCAAGCCCTTTTTGCAGGCGATATCTCTGGAAACACCATATATTTT
TRBV28	.	TRBJ2-5	once	CASISGGRDQETQYF	TGTGCCAGCATCTCCGGGGGGCGGGACCAAGAGACCCAGTACTTC
TRBV9	TRBD1	TRBJ1-6	.	CASSPGQGGLPLHF	TGTGCCAGCAGCCCCGGACAGGGTGGATTACCCCTCCACTTT
TRBV5-1	.	TRBJ1-1	.	CASSFGHLNTEAFF	TGCGCCAGCAGCTTCGGACACCTGAACACTGAAGCTTTCTTT
TRBV7-9	.	TRBJ1-3	.	CASSFQGFGNTIYF	TGTGCCAGCAGCTTCCAGGGTTTCGGAAACACCATATATTTT
TRBV15	.	TRBJ2-7	.	CATSRGGGSSLSYEQYF	TGTGCCACCAGCAGAGGGGGGGGCAGTAGTTTGTCCTACGAGCAGTACTTC
TRBV9	.	TRBJ2-5	.	CASSVGGSGETQYF	TGTGCCAGCAGCGTAGGTGGATCGGGGGAGACCCAGTACTTC
TRBV10-3	TRBD1	TRBJ1-2	.	CAISERRDRGSGYTF	TGTGCCATCAGTGAGCGCCGGGACAGGGGTTCGGGCTACACCTTC
TRBV7-2	TRBD2	TRBJ2-1	.	CASSSSGPSYNEQFF	TGTGCCAGCAGCTCTAGCGGGCCTTCCTACAATGAGCAGTTCTTC
TRBV6-5	TRBD1	TRBJ1-4	.	CASSRGTGAKLFF	TGTGCCAGCAGTCGCGGGACAGGGGCAAAACTGTTTTTT
TRBV7-9	.	TRBJ1-4	.	CASSLAATNEKLFF	TGTGCCAGCAGCTTGGCGGCAACTAATGAAAAACTGTTTTTT
TRBV4-2	.	TRBJ1-2	once	CASSQPMGRGNYGYTF	TGTGCCAGCAGCCAACCTATGGGGAGGGGGAACTATGGCTACACCTTC
TRBV7-9	.	TRBJ2-3	.	CASSSSVADTQYF	TGTGCCAGCAGCTCTTCGGTCGCAGATACGCAGTATTTT
TRBV14	TRBD1	TRBJ1-2	.	CASSLSGTETSYGYTF	TGTGCCAGCAGCCTCTCCGGGACAGAGACTTCCTATGGCTACACCTTC
TRBV10-3	TRBD1	TRBJ1-2	.	CAISEEQGAGYTF	TGTGCCATCAGTGAGGAACAGGGGGCTGGCTACACCTTC
TRBV7-9	TRBD1	TRBJ1-6	.	CATDRGQSPLHF	TGTGCGACCGACAGGGGGCAATCACCCCTCCACTTT
TRBV7-2	.	TRBJ2-3	.	CASSLGWQDTQYF	TGTGCCAGCAGCTTAGGCTGGCAGGATACGCAGTATTTT
TRBV4-3	TRBD1	TRBJ2-2	.	CASSQGTGITGELFF	TGCGCCAGCAGCCAAGGGACAGGAATTACCGGGGAGCTGTTTTTT
TRBV5-7	.	TRBJ1-5	.	CPTQQPQHF	TGTCCCACCCAGCAGCCCCAGCATTTT
TRBV28	TRBD1	TRBJ1-1	.	CASRSNRRQGAHGSNTEAFF	TGTGCCAGCAGATCAAATAGGAGACAGGGGGCCCACGGTTCCAACACTGAAGCTTTCTTT
TRBV5-1	TRBD2	TRBJ2-7	.	CASSAGLAIDEQYF	TGCGCCAGCTCGGCAGGACTAGCTATTGACGAGCAGTACTTC
TRBV7-2	.	TRBJ1-6	.	CASSLRRDTSPLHF	TGTGCCAGCAGCTTACGCAGAGACACTTCACCCCTCCACTTT
TRBV28	TRBD2	TRBJ2-4	.	CASSFPTSGSKNIQYF	TGTGCCAGCAGTTTCCCGACTAGCGGTTCCAAAAACATTCAGTACTTC
TRBV6-5	.	TRBJ1-2	.	CASSDRQLYGYTF	TGTGCCAGCAGTGACCGACAGCTCTATGGCTACACCTTC
TRBV29-1	.	TRBJ1-2	.	CSVDPMGQNYGYTF	TGCAGCGTTGACCCGATGGGGCAGAATTATGGCTACACCTTC
TRBV4-1	.	TRBJ1-5	.	CASSQDGGYQPQHF	TGCGCCAGCAGCCAAGATGGGGGGTATCAGCCCCAGCATTTT
TRBV6-6	.	TRBJ1-3	.	CVAGSSGNTIYF	TGTGTGGCTGGGAGCTCTGGAAACACCATATATTTT
TRBV14	.	TRBJ2-7	.	CASSPADRWYEQYF	TGTGCCAGCAGCCCAGCTGACAGGTGGTACGAGCAGTACTTC
TRBV7-2	.	TRBJ1-2	.	CASSPTPGGYTF	TGTGCCAGCAGCCCGACCCCGGGAGGCTACACCTTC
TRBV7-2	TRBD2	TRBJ2-3	.	CASSPRARAGGSGQYF	TGTGCCAGCAGCCCAAGAGCTCGAGCGGGAGGAAGTGGGCAGTATTTT
TRBV2	TRBD1	TRBJ2-7	.	CASSGGGQGFEQYF	TGTGCCAGCAGTGGAGGAGGACAGGGGTTCGAGCAGTACTTC
TRBV27	TRBD1	TRBJ2-6	.	CASSHTTGAPYGANVLTF	TGTGCCAGCAGCCACACGACAGGGGCGCCCTATGGGGCCAACGTCCTGACTTTC
TRBV9	.	TRBJ1-2	.	CASRALNYGYTF	TGTGCCAGCAGGGCCCTTAACTATGGCTACACCTTC
TRBV7-2	TRBD2	TRBJ2-7	.	CASSLLAAGVRPFYEQYF	TGTGCCAGCAGCTTATTGGCGGCGGGGGTCCGACCCTTCTACGAGCAGTACTTC
TRBV7-2	.	TRBJ2-1	once	CASSYTGNEQFF	TGTGCCAGCAGCTACACAGGGAATGAGCAGTTCTTC
TRBV5-6	.	TRBJ1-1	.	CASSVGVRAFF	TGTGCCAGCAGCGTAGGGGTTCGGGCTTTCTTT
TRBV6-5	.	TRBJ1-5	.	CATWTHYSNQPQHF	TGTGCCACCTGGACACACTATAGCAATCAGCCCCAGCATTTT
TRBV6-1	TRBD1	TRBJ2-7	.	CASHGLGQESYEQYF	TGTGCCAGTCACGGGCTCGGACAGGAGTCCTACGAGCAGTACTTC
TRBV6-5	.	TRBJ1-4	.	CASSLFQGINEKLFF	TGTGCCAGCAGCCTCTTTCAGGGGATTAATGAAAAACTGTTTTTT
TRBV10-3	.	TRBJ2-7	.	CAIRNPGTDEQYF	TGTGCCATCAGAAATCCGGGAACAGACGAGCAGTACTTC
TRBV18	TRBD2	TRBJ2-1	few	CASSQRGSGNEQFF	TGTGCCAGCTCACAGCGGGGGTCCGGCAATGAGCAGTTCTTC
TRBV11-3	.	TRBJ2-1	.	CASSLDSTDNEQFF	TGTGCCAGCAGCCTGGACTCGACTGACAATGAGCAGTTCTTC
TRBV7-3	TRBD1	TRBJ2-5	.	CASSLTFSRDRGETQYF	TGTGCCAGCAGCTTAACCTTCTCCCGGGACAGGGGCGAGACCCAGTACTTC
TRBV4-3	TRBD1	TRBJ2-1	few	CASSQDSGTGGYNEQFF	TGCGCCAGCAGCCAAGATAGTGGGACAGGGGGGTACAATGAGCAGTTCTTC
TRBV7-6	TRBD2	TRBJ2-3	.	CASSLTLIAGVNTDTQYF	TGTGCCAGCAGCTTAACGTTAATAGCGGGAGTGAACACAGATACGCAGTATTTT
TRBV6-5	TRBD2	TRBJ2-1	few	CASSYGTSGKEQFF	TGTGCCAGCAGTTACGGGACTAGCGGGAAAGAGCAGTTCTTC
TRBV6-6	.	TRBJ2-3	few	CASMGRGISTDTQYF	TGTGCCAGCATGGGTAGGGGGATTAGCACAGATACGCAGTATTTT
TRBV18	TRBD1	TRBJ1-5	.	CASSPTRDRGNQPQHF	TGTGCCAGCTCACCCACCCGGGACAGGGGCAATCAGCCCCAGCATTTT
TRBV7-3	TRBD1	TRBJ1-1	.	CASSRTGGKNTEAFF	TGTGCCAGCAGCCGCACAGGGGGCAAGAACACTGAAGCTTTCTTT
TRBV16	.	TRBJ1-1	.	CASSSRGEAFF	TGTGCCAGCAGCTCCCGAGGGGAAGCTTTCTTT
TRBV7-9	.	TRBJ1-5	.	CAITQESGQPQHF	TGTGCCATCACACAGGAGTCCGGGCAGCCCCAGCATTTT